This entry concerns a single TCR beta chain. As yet, its antigen is unknown. These data originate in a study of T cell responses to AZD1222 COVID-19 vaccine. Whole-study results and caveats: It was only after the peak T cell response that any repertoires were sampled. The study identified only 6 or 7 AZD1222 recipients as seropositive at baseline. Spike-specific TCR repertoires showed rising breadth and depth after two AZD1222 doses. Clonal diversity may have been underestimated in mostly white British donors.

Using immunoSEQ multiplex PCR, the repertoire was profiled, and TCRdb retains in-frame clones only, with some absent. This table has approximately 200,000 clones, approximately 93% appearing once. V was pared by 7 bases and J by 2 bases, with 4 bases of the junction left unmatched. The CDR3 loop spans 13 amino acids. Germline CDR1 reads SGHTA; CDR2 reads FQGNSA. This chain joins TRBV7-2 and TRBJ1-1, with 7 bases aligning to TRBD1. Material: peripheral blood, obtained 28 days after the second AZD1222 dose. This TCR derives from an adult who received the AZD1222 COVID-19 vaccine. Written as DNA, the CDR3 is TGTGCCAGCAAAAACAGGGGTAACACTGAAGCTTTCTTT. Translation gives CASKNRGNTEAFF.